This TCR beta chain was recovered during a study of response to subunit inactivated influenza vaccine. The ends were cut back, 4 bases at V and 4 bases at J, with 16 bases in the middle. Per the germline V gene, CDR1 is SNHLY and CDR2 is FYNNEI. The length of the CDR3 is 15 residues. Each CDR3 protein is one row after TCRdb ran MiXCR on the RT-PCR reads. The profile shows about 700,000 distinct CDR3 sequences, more than 11% of them singletons. This clonotype was detected only a few times. The antigen remains unidentified. General study results and limits: Researchers suggested that each seasonal influenza vaccination recruits few new T cells.

This chain uses TRBV2 with TRBJ2-5, with D unresolved. The sequenced sample was PBMCs from blood, obtained less than 15 days before vaccination. The clonotype comes from a man aged 50 or older who received an inactivated influenza vaccine. The DNA for the CDR3 is TGTGCCAGCAGTGGGTTCGGAACCGAAGGAGAGACCCAGTACTTC. The encoded protein is CASSGFGTEGETQYF.